The entry below describes one TCR beta chain. What it binds is unknown. The sample belongs to a study of T cell responses to AZD1222 COVID-19 vaccine. Study-level points and caveats: Repertoire sampling happened only post peak T cell response. Baseline testing showed seropositivity in only a handful of AZD1222 recipients. Spike was spanned by vaccine-associated CD4 TCRs, which were dominant at 160-218 and 743-854.

The V gene end was trimmed by 5 bases and the J gene end by 4 bases; junction bases not matched to a gene: 6. Per the germline V gene, CDR1 is SNHLY and CDR2 is FYNNEI. The length of the CDR3 is 14 residues. Generated by immunoSEQ multiplex PCR, the TCRdb table keeps only in-frame clones and is missing some. The sample records some 110,000 clones, about 90% being singletons. The clonotype was recovered from an adult in good health. Sample: peripheral blood, taken on day 0 of AZD1222 vaccination. The chain links TRBV2 to TRBJ1-1, with 8 positions matching TRBD1. The CDR3 bases are TGTGCCAGCAGTCCGGACAGGGTGGTCACTGAAGCTTTCTTT. Translating it yields CASSPDRVVTEAFF. The whole variable domain, filled in from reference TRBV2 and TRBJ1-1, reads EPEVTQTPSHQVTQMGQEVILRCVPISNHLYFYWYRQILGQKVEFLVSFYNNEISEKSEIFDDQFSVERPDGSNFTLKIRSTKLEDSAMYFCASSPDRVVTEAFFGQGTRLTVV.